These 6 T cell receptor beta chains originate from one sample sequenced in a study of Ad26.COV2.S vaccination and SARS-CoV-2 variants. Documented treatment: some 19 received Ad26.COV2.S at low or high dose, single or two shots; about 5 received placebo; per-sample allocation not given. Repertoires come from day 63 after the first vaccine or placebo injection. The repertoire was sequenced with immunoSEQ multiplex PCR; TCRdb's copy has only in-frame clones and lacks some. The repertoire holds 440,000 or so clones, with 89% as singletons. The source material was peripheral blood, sampled in a trial of Ad26.COV2.S vaccine versus placebo. These receptors were obtained from a person aged 18-60 years who received the Ad26.COV2.S COVID-19 vaccine or a placebo.

This clone appeared a single time. The chain recombines TRBV11-3 with TRBJ2-1; TRBD2 matches at 11 bases. The ends lost 5 bases at V and 7 bases at J; junction bases unmatched: 7. The CDR3 is 15 amino acids. Germline CDR1 reads SGHNT; CDR2 reads YENEEA. Here the CDR3 DNA reads TGTGCCAGCAGCCCCCAAGGGACTAGCGGAAATGAGCAGTTCTTC. It is translated as CASSPQGTSGNEQFF.

This chain connects TRBV2 to TRBJ1-1, with a weak D call TRBD1 (5 bases). Trimming pared 6 bases from V and 1 base from J, leaving 15 bases between. Germline V gene data show CDR1 as SNHLY and CDR2 as FYNNEI. This CDR3 has 15 residues. The CDR3, as DNA: TGTGCCAGCAGACCCATTGACAGTCCGAACACTGAAGCTTTCTTT. This encodes CASRPIDSPNTEAFF.

This clone was detected only a few times. The J gene is TRBJ1-2, the V gene TRBV5-1; D gene unclear. Germline V lookup: CDR1 SGHRS, CDR2 YFSETQ. V lost 1 base, J lost 8 bases, and 12 bases lay in between. The CDR3 contains 13 residues. CDR3 amino acids: CASSLTLHGGYTF. In DNA form, the CDR3 reads TGCGCCAGCAGCTTGACCTTGCATGGAGGCTACACCTTC.

A word on this clone: The limits of the CDR3 on the DNA are not certain, so only TCRdb's listed CDR3 is given. V is TRBV7-3 and J is TRBJ2-1. The CDR3 has 18 residues if both end residues are counted. Per germline, CDR1 SGHTA and CDR2 FQGTGA. Here the CDR3 reads CASSLFGPGMSSYNEQFF.

The chain couples TRBV6-5 to TRBJ1-1; D not resolved. V was trimmed by 6 bases and J by 0 bases, leaving 14 bases between them. Germline V CDR1 and CDR2: MNHEY, SVGAGI. The CDR3 length is 15 residues. The CDR3 loop reads CASSSRWRVNTEAFF. CDR3 DNA: TGTGCCAGCAGCTCTCGATGGCGGGTGAACACTGAAGCTTTCTTT.

The rearrangement links TRBV7-9 to TRBJ2-5; D gene uncertain. CDR1 is SEHNR, CDR2 FQNEAQ, per germline (reference sequence). This CDR3 is 17 amino acids long. V shed 2 bases and J shed 2 bases, with 18 bases lying between them. The DNA of the CDR3 is TGTGCCAGCAGCTTAATATCCGGAAGCGCACTACAAGAGACCCAGTACTTC. Its protein is CASSLISGSALQETQYF.